Listed below are T cell receptor beta chains from one sample, sequenced in a study of cytomegalovirus exposure and HLA in healthy donors. Generated by immunoSEQ multiplex PCR, the TCRdb table keeps only in-frame clones and is missing some. The data include 150,000 to 200,000 clones; the top ten clones carry almost 6.5%. The sequencing sample was made of PBMCs. The source is a man under 40 in good health and CMV-seronegative. CDR3s include the opening cysteine and the closing phenylalanine or tryptophan. A D gene is named only where the DNA matches it firmly.

D gene: TRBD1; V gene: TRBV28; J gene: TRBJ2-7; CDR3 DNA: TGTGCCAGCAGTTGGGGACAGGGCAATCACGAGCAGTACTTC; CDR3 protein: CASSWGQGNHEQYF
D gene: NA; V gene: TRBV15; J gene: TRBJ1-5; CDR3 DNA: TGTGCCACGCCCTGTTGTGGACCGGGGAATCAGCCCCAGCATTTT; CDR3 protein: CATPCCGPGNQPQHF
D gene: TRBD2; V gene: TRBV19; J gene: TRBJ2-1; CDR3 DNA: TGTGCCAGTAGACTAGCGGGAGCCTCCAATGAGCAGTTCTTC; CDR3 protein: CASRLAGASNEQFF
D gene: TRBD1; V gene: TRBV5-1; J gene: TRBJ1-4; CDR3 DNA: TGCGCCAGCAGCATGGGACAGGGGGCTGGAAAACTGTTTTTT; CDR3 protein: CASSMGQGAGKLFF
D gene: NA; V gene: TRBV6-4; J gene: TRBJ2-2; CDR3 DNA: TGTGCCAGCTCCCCAGGCTCCACCGGGGAGCTGTTTTTT; CDR3 protein: CASSPGSTGELFF
D gene: TRBD1; V gene: TRBV11-2; J gene: TRBJ1-2; CDR3 DNA: TGTGCCAGCAGCTTAGGACCGACAGGGGGCTATGGCTACACCTTC; CDR3 protein: CASSLGPTGGYGYTF
D gene: NA; V gene: TRBV7-3; J gene: TRBJ2-5; CDR3 DNA: TGTGCCAGCAGCTTAAGTCCAGAAGAGACCCAGTACTTC; CDR3 protein: CASSLSPEETQYF
D gene: NA; V gene: TRBV4-2; J gene: TRBJ2-3; CDR3 DNA: TGTGCCAGCAGCCAACCTGGAGGTGTACCGGTGGATACGCAGTATTTT; CDR3 protein: CASSQPGGVPVDTQYF
D gene: TRBD1; V gene: TRBV19; J gene: TRBJ2-5; CDR3 DNA: TGTGCCAGTAGTATTGGACAGGGGATGGGGTACCAAGAGACCCAGTACTTC; CDR3 protein: CASSIGQGMGYQETQYF
D gene: TRBD2; V gene: TRBV2; J gene: TRBJ2-7; CDR3 DNA: TGTGCCACAGGACTAGCGGGATCCTACGAGCAGTACTTC; CDR3 protein: CATGLAGSYEQYF
D gene: NA; V gene: TRBV28; J gene: TRBJ2-1; CDR3 DNA: TGTGCCAGCAGTTTATTCACCCAGGGGTTTAGGGCCAGCAATGAGCAGTTCTTC; CDR3 protein: CASSLFTQGFRASNEQFF
D gene: NA; V gene: TRBV11-3; J gene: TRBJ2-7; CDR3 DNA: TGTGCCAGCAGCTTAGATTGGGGCAGGGGTTCCTACGAGCAGTACTTC; CDR3 protein: CASSLDWGRGSYEQYF
D gene: TRBD1; V gene: TRBV6-5; J gene: TRBJ2-7; CDR3 DNA: TGTGCCAGCAGTTACCGACAGGGTAGTGGGGAGCAGTACTTC; CDR3 protein: CASSYRQGSGEQYF
D gene: NA; V gene: TRBV19; J gene: TRBJ1-2; CDR3 DNA: TGTGCCAGTAGCGTACGGGGGAACTATGGCTACACCTTC; CDR3 protein: CASSVRGNYGYTF
D gene: NA; V gene: TRBV4-2; J gene: TRBJ2-1; CDR3 DNA: TGTGCCAGCAGCCAAGCTAGAACGGCATTCTACAATGAGCGGTTCTTC; CDR3 protein: CASSQARTAFYNERFF
D gene: TRBD1; V gene: TRBV5-4; J gene: TRBJ2-3; CDR3 DNA: TGTGCCAGCAGCTTTGAAAGGGGGCGGTCGGATACGCAGTATTTT; CDR3 protein: CASSFERGRSDTQYF
D gene: TRBD1; V gene: TRBV19; J gene: TRBJ2-7; CDR3 DNA: TGTGCCAGCGGGACAGCCTACGAGCAGTACTTC; CDR3 protein: CASGTAYEQYF
D gene: TRBD1; V gene: TRBV6-1; J gene: TRBJ1-6; CDR3 DNA: TGTGCCAGCAGTGAATGGACAGGTGGGAATTCACCCCTCCACTTT; CDR3 protein: CASSEWTGGNSPLHF
D gene: NA; V gene: TRBV6-5; J gene: TRBJ2-7; CDR3 DNA: TGTGCCAGCAGTTACTCGCACAGAGTCTCCTACGAGCAGTACTTC; CDR3 protein: CASSYSHRVSYEQYF
D gene: TRBD1; V gene: TRBV4-1; J gene: TRBJ1-3; CDR3 DNA: TGCGCCAGCAGCCAAACAGGGGGTGGAAACACCATATATTTT; CDR3 protein: CASSQTGGGNTIYF